The rows below give T cell receptor beta chains drawn from one sample of a study of blood T cell repertoires in COVID-19. Repertoires were generated with immunoSEQ multiplex PCR, while TCRdb's copy carries only in-frame clones and drops some. The sample has more than 95,000 clones, 70% to 90% seen once. Sequencing used peripheral blood. The receptors were gathered from a man aged 50-59 years with acute or convalescent COVID-19. The CDR3 runs from the conserved cysteine through the conserved F or W. D genes are given only for firm matches. Size values are once, few and many counts, or a class for expanded clones, and some rows have none.

>TRBJ2-5|TRBD1|.|TRBV4-1|16
CASSQVSDRRQETQYF
>TRBJ1-4|TRBD1|.|TRBV18|15
CASSLTGTGEEKLFF
>TRBJ2-7|.|.|TRBV5-4|15
CASSLGAGYSYEQYF
>TRBJ2-2|TRBD2|.|TRBV13|16
CASSLGAGVKTGELFF
>TRBJ1-4|.|once|TRBV5-1|15
CASSYGQATNEKLFF
>TRBJ1-2|.|.|TRBV6-1|16
CASSEAHHQGGYGYTF
>TRBJ2-2|.|few|TRBV5-4|13
CASSIANTGELFF
>TRBJ2-1|TRBD2|.|TRBV19|17
CASSIVTGAGRYNEQFF
>TRBJ2-2|.|.|TRBV5-1|16
CASSPLGGGNTGELFF
>TRBJ2-1|.|once|TRBV11-1|15
CASSLVGRGYNEQFF
>TRBJ2-7|TRBD1|.|TRBV27|15
CASSLSQQGGGEQYF
>TRBJ2-1|.|.|TRBV5-4|16
CASSKQGITSADEQFF
>TRBJ1-5|.|.|TRBV6-4|13
CASSEQSNQPQHF
>TRBJ2-2|TRBD1|.|TRBV27|15
CASRITGGRTGELFF
>TRBJ1-2|.|.|TRBV27|13
CASSFDNFYGYTF
>TRBJ2-2|TRBD2|.|TRBV5-6|17
CASSSGLAGGNTGELFF
>TRBJ2-2|TRBD2|.|TRBV9|18
CASSVGLAGSTNTGELFF
>TRBJ1-5|TRBD1|.|TRBV19|15
CASSIGQGIDQPQHF
>TRBJ1-2|TRBD1|.|TRBV19|17
CASSIAGTGGHSRGYTF
>TRBJ1-2|.|.|TRBV20-1|11
CSAQQTDGYTF
>TRBJ1-6|.|.|TRBV7-2|14
CASSPRPINSPLHF
>TRBJ2-7|.|.|TRBV10-3|14
CAISEGASSYEQYF
>TRBJ2-1|.|.|TRBV11-2|15
CASSRAIESYNEQFF
>TRBJ1-3|.|.|TRBV7-9|14
CASSPRGSGNTIYF
>TRBJ1-3|.|.|TRBV5-1|15
CASSLSTVIGNTIYF
>TRBJ2-7|.|.|TRBV6-2/TRBV6-3|16
CASSYSGRSSSYEQYF
>TRBJ1-2|.|.|TRBV30|15
CAWTGGHKSNYGYTF
>TRBJ2-2|.|once|TRBV2|14
CASSADWLKRELFF
>TRBJ2-5|.|.|TRBV18|14
CASSPRGRQETQYF
>TRBJ2-1|TRBD2|few|TRBV3-1/TRBV3-2|15
CASSPRGGGYNEQFF